Listed here is a single T cell receptor (beta chain). Original processing notes: The assay estimated nucleated cells by amplifying reference gene primers. The method was immunoSEQ multiplex PCR; TCRdb's version includes in-frame clones alone and lacks a portion of them. The D gene and trimming were derived from the DNA, and the V and J assignments and clone size from that table. The table lists under 95,000 clones, 70% to 90% of them singletons. This CDR3 spans 13 amino acids. Germline-derived CDR1 and CDR2 are SNHLY and FYNNEI. V was shortened by 7 bases and J by 8 bases, with 14 bases between the two germline ends. The data belong to a study of blood T cell repertoires in COVID-19. Study context: T cells, B-cell-depleted T cells, or PBMCs provided the cDNA or gDNA that served as material.

Source material: peripheral blood. This chain links TRBV2 with TRBJ2-2, with a possible D match to TRBD2 (6 bases). The receptor was derived from a human donor with acute or convalescent COVID-19. The donor label of this sample is uncertain. The CDR3 region is CASTERRGGELFF. The CDR3 DNA sequence: TGTGCCAGCACAGAACGGCGGGGTGGGGAGCTGTTTTTT.